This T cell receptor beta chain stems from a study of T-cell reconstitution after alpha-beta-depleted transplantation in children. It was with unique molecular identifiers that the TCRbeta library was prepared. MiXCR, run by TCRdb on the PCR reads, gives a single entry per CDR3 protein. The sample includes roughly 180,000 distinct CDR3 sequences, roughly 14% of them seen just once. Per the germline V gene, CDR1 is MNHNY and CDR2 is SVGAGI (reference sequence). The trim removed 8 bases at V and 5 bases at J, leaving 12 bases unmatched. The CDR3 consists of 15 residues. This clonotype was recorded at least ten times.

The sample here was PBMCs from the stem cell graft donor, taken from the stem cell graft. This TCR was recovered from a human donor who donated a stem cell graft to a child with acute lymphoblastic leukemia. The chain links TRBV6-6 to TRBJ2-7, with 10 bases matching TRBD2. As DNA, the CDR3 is TGTGCCAGCCGATCTAGCGGGAGTGGCAAGGACGAGCAGTACTTC. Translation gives CASRSSGSGKDEQYF.